Listed below are T cell receptor beta chains from one sample, sequenced in a study of blood T cells in healthy people across ages. One entry per CDR3 protein results from TCRdb running MiXCR on the 5' RACE reads. Of fewer than 1,200,000 distinct CDR3 sequences listed, about 25% were seen once; the top ten hold 0.65% to 0.95%. This sample was also put to use in a study of T cells of mothers and their children.

Specimen: blood. The receptors derive from a girl aged 2-10 years in good health. CDR3s leave out the opening cysteine and the closing phenylalanine or tryptophan. Fields, in order: CDR3 protein, V gene, J gene.

ASSLWLADYEQY	TRBV12-3/TRBV12-4	TRBJ2-7
ASSLTPGTIKNIQY	TRBV13	TRBJ2-4
ASIRRQGANEKLF	TRBV12-3/TRBV12-4	TRBJ1-4
ASSLDARDRGLSEAF	TRBV7-9	TRBJ1-1
ASSLGGQSAKQF	TRBV7-7	-
SASYGGYEQY	TRBV20-1	TRBJ2-7
ASSLAQQETQY	TRBV5-1	TRBJ2-5
SVSAELPNTEAF	TRBV29-1	TRBJ1-1
ASSNLRDTQETQY	TRBV6-5	TRBJ2-5
ASSQEVGGGPYEQY	TRBV14	TRBJ2-7
ASSQDGNEAF	TRBV4-1	TRBJ1-1
SVRGAGDEQF	TRBV29-1	TRBJ2-1
ASSALGVADTQY	TRBV7-6	TRBJ2-3
ASKLRQYTGELF	TRBV28	TRBJ2-2
ASQFLFRDKNSPLH	TRBV27	TRBJ1-6
AISERLENEQF	TRBV10-3	TRBJ2-1
ASIDGYT	TRBV6-5	TRBJ1-2
ASGGPTLAGGRNEQF	TRBV27	TRBJ2-1
ASSAFLAARTGVLSYEQY	TRBV2	TRBJ2-7
AAGQGAYEQY	TRBV6-6	TRBJ2-7
SAHPSGYSTDTQY	TRBV20-1	TRBJ2-3
SVRTGGSGEAF	TRBV29-1	TRBJ1-1
ASLAYPEDNTEAF	TRBV25-1	TRBJ1-1
SGRENEQF	TRBV29-1	TRBJ2-1
SARTGGNSPLH	TRBV29-1	TRBJ1-6
ASSYSIRGGGGYT	TRBV6-5	TRBJ1-2
ASSPGVLTEAF	TRBV3-1	TRBJ1-1
ASSDRQVFNTEAF	TRBV2	TRBJ1-1
ASSLNSGDSYEQY	TRBV7-2	TRBJ2-7
SPGGGLETQY	TRBV29-1	TRBJ2-5
ATSEAGWGTNQPQH	TRBV24-1	TRBJ1-5
ASGPDSSYNEQF	TRBV12-5	TRBJ2-1
ASTRIKSTDTQY	TRBV2	TRBJ2-3
SVEKGDFHNEQF	TRBV29-1	TRBJ2-1
ASSSGDWAYEQY	TRBV7-3	TRBJ2-7
ASSLGVTRY	TRBV5-1	TRBJ2-4
SARTGKETQY	TRBV29-1	TRBJ2-5
SAPAPTGLDGTEAF	TRBV20-1	TRBJ1-1
ASNGQGEKLF	TRBV6-6	TRBJ1-4
ASSDRGFSNQPQH	TRBV12-3/TRBV12-4	TRBJ1-5
SADKLSHEQY	TRBV20-1	-
ASSLGPTPSSTDTQY	TRBV7-2	TRBJ2-3
ASAPGLSYEQY	TRBV6-6	TRBJ2-7
AGSLAGGNLGYT	TRBV5-4	TRBJ1-2
ASSLEPSTNEKLF	TRBV7-8	TRBJ1-4
ASNLKGRDTPYEQY	TRBV10-3	TRBJ2-7
ASSETPNEQY	TRBV6-1	-
SASQGPSYEQY	TRBV20-1	TRBJ2-7
ASSTQGDSPLH	TRBV19	TRBJ1-6
SARDSNPKNIQY	TRBV20-1	TRBJ2-4
ASSLRGGLEEQY	TRBV7-3	TRBJ2-7
ASSTGGSGETQY	TRBV5-1	TRBJ2-5